These T cell receptor beta chains were read from a single sample in a study of identical twins. TCRdb fed the 5' RACE reads into MiXCR, producing one record per CDR3 protein. The profile shows 700,000 or so distinct CDR3 sequences, around 20% of them singletons. Another study also made use of these data, one on T cells expressing NK-cell markers.

Material: PBMCs. The receptors here all came from a woman between 18 and 30 years old in good health. CDR3s include the opening cysteine and the closing phenylalanine or tryptophan. The D gene is left open where the match is weak. Rows may omit the clone size; those that give it use once, few, many or a size class.

TRBD2 TRBJ2-1 few 14 TRBV10-3 TGTGCCATCAATGAGGGAGGGCCTTACAATGAGCAGTTCTTC CAINEGGPYNEQFF
. TRBJ2-3 few 13 TRBV5-1 TGCGCCAGCAGCTTGCACCTCACAGATACGCAGTATTTT CASSLHLTDTQYF
. TRBJ2-3 . 13 TRBV6-5 TGTGCCAGCAGTTACACATCTTCGGATACGCAGTATTTT CASSYTSSDTQYF
. TRBJ2-1 few 13 TRBV20-1 TGCAGTGCTAGTGCCCAGAGGATCGATGAGCAGTTCTTC CSASAQRIDEQFF
TRBD2 TRBJ2-1 . 15 TRBV30 TGTGCCTGGAGTGCAGGGACTAGCGGGAGCAATGAGCAGTTCTTC CAWSAGTSGSNEQFF
. TRBJ2-2 once 13 TRBV11-2 TGTGCCAGCAGCTTAGATCGCGGCGGGGAGCTGTTTTTT CASSLDRGGELFF
. TRBJ1-6 . 14 TRBV6-5 TGTGCCAGCAGTTACTACGGGGTGAATTCACCCCTCCACTTT CASSYYGVNSPLHF
. TRBJ2-7 few 14 TRBV20-1 TGCAGTGCTATCCAGGAAAAACACCTCAACGAGCAGTACTTC CSAIQEKHLNEQYF
. TRBJ2-1 many 10 TRBV29-1 TGCAGCGTCAAAAGTGGTGAGCAGTTCTTC CSVKSGEQFF
TRBD2 TRBJ2-1 . 16 TRBV2 TGTGCCAGCGCCAGCGGACTAGCGGGAAACGACAATGAGCAGTTCTTC CASASGLAGNDNEQFF
. TRBJ1-5 . 15 TRBV5-5 TGTGCCAGCAGTTGGACGGACCATAGCAATCAGCCCCAGCATTTT CASSWTDHSNQPQHF
TRBD2 TRBJ2-5 . 15 TRBV18 TGTGCCAGCTCACCACCTAGGACTAGCCAAGAGACCCAGTACTTC CASSPPRTSQETQYF
TRBD1 TRBJ2-1 once 15 TRBV15 TGTGCCACCAGCAGGACAGGGTGGGCCTACAATGAGCAGTTCTTC CATSRTGWAYNEQFF
TRBD2 TRBJ2-1 . 16 TRBV3-1 TGTGCCAGCAGCCAACGTGGTAGCGGGGGCTACAATGAGCAGTTCTTC CASSQRGSGGYNEQFF
TRBD1 TRBJ2-7 . 14 TRBV2 TGTGCCAGCCGACGGACAGGGTTCGGATACGAGCAGTACTTC CASRRTGFGYEQYF
. TRBJ1-3 . 15 TRBV27 TGTGCCAGCAGCCCCGGGACTAACTCTGGAAACACCATATATTTT CASSPGTNSGNTIYF
. TRBJ1-1 few 13 TRBV5-1 TGCGCCAGCAGCTTAGGGGGATATGCTGAAGCTTTCTTT CASSLGGYAEAFF
. TRBJ2-5 once 15 TRBV15 TGTGCCACCAGCAGAGCTACCCAAGCGGAAGAGACCCAGTACTTC CATSRATQAEETQYF
TRBD1 TRBJ2-7 many 15 TRBV5-5 TGTGCCAGCAGCTTTTCCGGGACAGGCTCCTACGAGCAGTACTTC CASSFSGTGSYEQYF
. TRBJ2-4 . 19 TRBV3-1 TGTGCCTCCTGCGCTAGTCAGGCCGGGATGAAACTAGCCAAAAACATTCAGTACTTC CASCASQAGMKLAKNIQYF
. TRBJ2-2 . 14 TRBV27 TGTGCCATCCGGGGGACCTACAACACCGGGGAGCTGTTTTTT CAIRGTYNTGELFF
. TRBJ1-3 . 14 TRBV20-1 TGCAGTGCTAGAGATGGGGGGATTGGAAACACCATATATTTT CSARDGGIGNTIYF
. TRBJ1-5 . 15 TRBV11-2 TGTGCCAGCAGCATCAAACGGACACGGAATCAGCCCCAGCATTTT CASSIKRTRNQPQHF
TRBD2 TRBJ2-7 . 15 TRBV18 TGTGCCAGCCGCTATTCCGGGACTAGCGTCTACGAGCAGTACTTC CASRYSGTSVYEQYF
TRBD2 TRBJ2-1 . 18 TRBV2 TGTGCCTTCAGTTCCCTAGCGGGGGGATACGCGACCTACAATGAGCAGTTCTTC CAFSSLAGGYATYNEQFF
. TRBJ2-1 many 13 TRBV29-1 TGCAGCGTTGCAGGGGTAGTTTACAATGAGCAGTTCTTC CSVAGVVYNEQFF
. TRBJ2-5 few 12 TRBV20-1 TGCAGTGCTGGGGGGCAGCAAGAGACCCAGTACTTC CSAGGQQETQYF
. TRBJ2-3 many 14 TRBV6-1 TGTGCCAGCAGGAGCGGATACCGCACAGATACGCAGTATTTT CASRSGYRTDTQYF
. TRBJ2-1 . 12 TRBV5-1 TGCGCCAGCAGTATGGACTACCGGGGGCAGTTCTTC CASSMDYRGQFF
. TRBJ2-7 few 12 TRBV12-3/TRBV12-4 TGTGCCTCCCGACGGGAAGCCTACGAGCAGTACTTC CASRREAYEQYF
TRBD1 TRBJ2-7 few 13 TRBV6-2/TRBV6-3 TGTGCCAGCGACTCGGGACAGACCTACGAGCAGTACTTC CASDSGQTYEQYF
. TRBJ2-1 many 17 TRBV12-3/TRBV12-4 TGTGCCAGCATGCATATGGGGGGCTCTGGGCCCTACAATGAGCAGTTCTTC CASMHMGGSGPYNEQFF
. TRBJ2-7 . 15 TRBV13 TGTGCCAGCAGCCCAAATTCCGCCAATACTGACGTGGAGTACTTC CASSPNSANTDVEYF
TRBD2 TRBJ2-1 many 15 TRBV5-1 TGCGCCAGCAGCCCTCCTAGCGGGATCTACAATGAGCAGTTCTTC CASSPPSGIYNEQFF
. TRBJ2-6 . 16 TRBV7-9 TGTGCCAGCAGCTTGGCCGGAGGGGTTGGGGCCAACGTCCTGACTTTC CASSLAGGVGANVLTF
. TRBJ2-7 . 14 TRBV12-3/TRBV12-4 TGTGCCAGCAGTTTACAGGCAGGGTGGTACGAGCAGTACTTC CASSLQAGWYEQYF
. TRBJ2-5 few 13 TRBV20-1 TGCAGTGCTAGACTGGGGGCGGGCGAGACCCAGTACTTC CSARLGAGETQYF
. TRBJ2-3 few 14 TRBV20-1 TGCAGTGCTACCCTTGGGGGAAAGCTGGATACGCAGTATTTT CSATLGGKLDTQYF
. TRBJ1-6 . 16 TRBV20-1 TGCAGTGCTCATACAGGGCTTTCTGGTTTTTCTTCACCCCTCCACTTT CSAHTGLSGFSSPLHF
. TRBJ1-4 . 14 TRBV20-1 TGCAGTGCTGGCCGGACAGATTATGATGAAAAACTGTTTTTT CSAGRTDYDEKLFF
. TRBJ2-1 . 16 TRBV5-1 TGCGCCAGCAGCTCGCTAGCGTTATCGGGTGGGAATGAGCAGTTCTTC CASSSLALSGGNEQFF
TRBD1 TRBJ1-5 . 14 TRBV7-8 TGTGCCAGCAGCCCCGGGACAGGCCGTCAGCCCCAGCATTTT CASSPGTGRQPQHF
TRBD2 TRBJ2-7 few 13 TRBV20-1 TGCAGTGCTAGCGGGAGGAATTTAAACGAGCAGTACTTC CSASGRNLNEQYF
. TRBJ2-1 many 14 TRBV7-9 TGTGCCAGCAGCTTAGGGGACTTCTACAATGAGCAGTTCTTC CASSLGDFYNEQFF
. TRBJ1-2 . 12 TRBV21-1 TGTGCCAGTCCGAAGGCCCCCTATGGCTACACCTTC CASPKAPYGYTF
TRBD1 TRBJ2-5 few 14 TRBV5-1 TGCGCCAGCAGCTTTGGACAGGGGGAAGAGACCCAGTACTTC CASSFGQGEETQYF
TRBD1 TRBJ1-2 . 13 TRBV5-1 TGCGCCACCGGGACAGGGGTGAATCGTGGCTACACCTTC CATGTGVNRGYTF
. TRBJ2-6 many 13 TRBV12-3/TRBV12-4 TGTGCCAGCAGTTTAACTGGGGCCAACGTCCTGACTTTC CASSLTGANVLTF